This TCR beta chain was observed in a study of T cells after yellow fever vaccination. This clonotype occurred a few times. A universal primer site and UMIs were added as TCR cDNA was made by 5'RACE template switching. TCRdb independently ran MiXCR on the 5' RACE reads; one entry per CDR3 protein. Seen here are some 220,000 distinct CDR3 sequences, roughly 3.3% observed once, and the top ten hold roughly 3%. Trimming removed 3 bases from V and 5 bases from J, with 16 bases in between. The CDR3 is 15 amino acids. Germline V lookup: CDR1 LGHDT, CDR2 YNNKEL (reference sequence). Sample: CD4+ T cells sorted from PBMCs, taken 10 days after the yellow fever booster vaccination. J is TRBJ2-5 and V is TRBV3-1; D might be TRBD2 (7 bases). The clonotype comes from a man between 18 and 29 years old who received the YFV17D yellow fever vaccine. CDR3 sequence (DNA): TGTGCCAGCAGCCAGAGGACGGGGGGCCCGGAGACCCAGTACTTC. This encodes CASSQRTGGPETQYF.